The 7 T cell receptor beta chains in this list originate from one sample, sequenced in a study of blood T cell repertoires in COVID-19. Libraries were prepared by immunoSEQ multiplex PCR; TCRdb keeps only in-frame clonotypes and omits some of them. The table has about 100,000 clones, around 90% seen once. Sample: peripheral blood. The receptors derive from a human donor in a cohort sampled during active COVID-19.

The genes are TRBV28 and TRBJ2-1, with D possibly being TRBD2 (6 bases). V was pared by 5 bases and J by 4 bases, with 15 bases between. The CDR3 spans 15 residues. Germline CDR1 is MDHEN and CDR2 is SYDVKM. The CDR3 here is CASSGGGAGYNEQFF. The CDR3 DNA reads TGTGCCAGCAGTGGAGGAGGGGCGGGGTACAATGAGCAGTTCTTC.

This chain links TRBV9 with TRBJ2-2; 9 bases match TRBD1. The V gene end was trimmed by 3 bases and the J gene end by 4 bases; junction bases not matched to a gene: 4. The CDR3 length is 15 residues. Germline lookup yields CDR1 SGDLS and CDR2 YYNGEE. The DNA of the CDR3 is TGTGCCAGCAGCGAGGGACAGGGAGGCACCGGGGAGCTGTTTTTT. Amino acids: CASSEGQGGTGELFF. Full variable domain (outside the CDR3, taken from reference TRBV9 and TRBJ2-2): DSGVTQTPKHLITATGQRVTLRCSPRSGDLSVYWYQQSLDQGLQFLIQYYNGEERAKGNILERFSAQQFPDLHSELNLSSLELGDSALYFCASSEGQGGTGELFFGEGSRLTVL.

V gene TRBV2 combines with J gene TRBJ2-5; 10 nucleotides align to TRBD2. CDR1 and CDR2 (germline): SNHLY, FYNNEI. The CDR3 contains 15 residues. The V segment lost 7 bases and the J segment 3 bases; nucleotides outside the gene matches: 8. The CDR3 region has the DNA TGTGCCAGCACCGGGACTAGCGCACCTAAAGAGACCCAGTACTTC. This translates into CASTGTSAPKETQYF.

The CDR3: CASSPWTSPSTDTQYF. CDR3 nucleotide sequence: TGTGCCAGCAGCCCATGGACTTCACCGAGCACAGATACGCAGTATTTT. The chain is built from TRBV9 and TRBJ2-3; D is perhaps TRBD2 (5 bases). In germline, CDR1 is SGDLS, CDR2 YYNGEE. The CDR3 length is 16 residues. Trimming shortened V by 4 bases and J by 0 bases, and 15 bases separated the two germline ends.

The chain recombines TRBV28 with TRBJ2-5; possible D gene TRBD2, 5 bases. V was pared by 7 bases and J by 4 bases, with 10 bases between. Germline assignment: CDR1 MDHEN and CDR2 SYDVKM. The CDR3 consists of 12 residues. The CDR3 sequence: CASNAAGETQYF. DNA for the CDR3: TGTGCCAGCAATGCGGCGGGAGAGACCCAGTACTTC.

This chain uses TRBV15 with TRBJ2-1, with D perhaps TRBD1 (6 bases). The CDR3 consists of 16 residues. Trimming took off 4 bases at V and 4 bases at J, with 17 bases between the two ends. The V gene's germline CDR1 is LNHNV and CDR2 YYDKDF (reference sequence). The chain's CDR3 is CATSTRAGTLYNEQFF. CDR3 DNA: TGTGCCACCAGCACACGCGCCGGGACACTTTACAATGAGCAGTTCTTC.

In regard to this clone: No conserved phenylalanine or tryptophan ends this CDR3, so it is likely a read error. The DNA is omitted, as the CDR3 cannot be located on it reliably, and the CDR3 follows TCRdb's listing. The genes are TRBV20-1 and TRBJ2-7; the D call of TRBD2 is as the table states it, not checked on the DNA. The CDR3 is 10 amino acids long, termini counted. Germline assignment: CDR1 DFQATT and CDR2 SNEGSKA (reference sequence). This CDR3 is CSARVGTSMI.